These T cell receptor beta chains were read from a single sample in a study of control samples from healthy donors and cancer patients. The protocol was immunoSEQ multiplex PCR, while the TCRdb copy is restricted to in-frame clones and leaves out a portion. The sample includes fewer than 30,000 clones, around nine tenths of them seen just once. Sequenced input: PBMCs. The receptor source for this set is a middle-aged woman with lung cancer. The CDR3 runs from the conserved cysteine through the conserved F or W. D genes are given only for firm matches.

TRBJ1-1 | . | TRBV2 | CASREDSNTEAFF
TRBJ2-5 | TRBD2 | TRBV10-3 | CAISASTSYQETQYF
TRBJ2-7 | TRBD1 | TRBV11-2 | CASSLDPQLGTAIYEQYF
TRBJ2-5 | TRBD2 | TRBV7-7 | CASSLLPSGGAEETQYF
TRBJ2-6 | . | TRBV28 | CASIPAKAGANVLTF
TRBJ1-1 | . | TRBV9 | CASSEKGNTEAFF
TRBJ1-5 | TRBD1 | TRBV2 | CASSRGTGVSQPQHF
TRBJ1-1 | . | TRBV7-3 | CASSLTQGTRDKAFF
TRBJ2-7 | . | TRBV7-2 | CASSPTGYEQYF
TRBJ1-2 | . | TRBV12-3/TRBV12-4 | CASSLQVLYGYTF
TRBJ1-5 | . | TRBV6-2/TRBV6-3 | CASSRIQGGHQPQHF
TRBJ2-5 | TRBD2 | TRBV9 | CASSVGLAGKQETQYF
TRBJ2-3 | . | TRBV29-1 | CSAQRGALTDTQYF
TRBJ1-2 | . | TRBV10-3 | CAISEGTAANYGYTF
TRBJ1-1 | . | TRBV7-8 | CASSLGGEYTEAFF
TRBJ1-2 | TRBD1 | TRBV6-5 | CASSYRQTGGGYTF
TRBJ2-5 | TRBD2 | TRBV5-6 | CASSLSAGRKTQYF
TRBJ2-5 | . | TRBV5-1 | CASSLGIAETQYF
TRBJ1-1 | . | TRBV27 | CASSTDLMNTEAFF
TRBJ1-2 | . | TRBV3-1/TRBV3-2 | CASSLRSYGYTF
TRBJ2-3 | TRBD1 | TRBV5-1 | CASSLYGTGTDTQYF
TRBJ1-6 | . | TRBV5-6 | CASSWDPGSNSPLHF
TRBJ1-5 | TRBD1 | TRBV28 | CASSPLTGGYQPQHF
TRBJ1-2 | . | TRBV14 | CASSLAGTTYGYTF
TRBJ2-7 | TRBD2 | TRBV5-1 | CASSLAGGESEQYF
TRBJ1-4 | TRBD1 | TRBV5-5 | CASSFTGGAFNEKLFF
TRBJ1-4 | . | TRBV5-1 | CASSLRDMRTNEKLFF
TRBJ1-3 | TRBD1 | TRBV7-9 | CASSWDRASGNTIYF
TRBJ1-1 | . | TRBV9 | CASSVVLNTEAFF
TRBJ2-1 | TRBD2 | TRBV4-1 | CASSQDLSSGGGAQFF
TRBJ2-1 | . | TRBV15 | CATSRRLGNGVNEQFF